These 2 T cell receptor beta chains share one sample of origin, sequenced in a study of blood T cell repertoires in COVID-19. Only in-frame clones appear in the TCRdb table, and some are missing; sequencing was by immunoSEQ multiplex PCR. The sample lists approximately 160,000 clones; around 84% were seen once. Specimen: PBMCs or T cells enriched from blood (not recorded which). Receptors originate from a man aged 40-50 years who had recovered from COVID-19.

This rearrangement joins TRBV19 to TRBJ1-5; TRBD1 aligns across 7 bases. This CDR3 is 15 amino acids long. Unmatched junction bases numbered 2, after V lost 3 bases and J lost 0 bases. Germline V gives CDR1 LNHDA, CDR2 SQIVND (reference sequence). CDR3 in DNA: TGTGCCAGTAGTATCTGGGACAGTAGCAATCAGCCCCAGCATTTT. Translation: CASSIWDSSNQPQHF.

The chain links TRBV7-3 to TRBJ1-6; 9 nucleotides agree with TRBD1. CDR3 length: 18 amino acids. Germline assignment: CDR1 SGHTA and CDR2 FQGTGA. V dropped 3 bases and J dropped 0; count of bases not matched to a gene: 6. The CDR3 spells CASSLTGTGLSYNSPLHF. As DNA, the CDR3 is TGTGCCAGCAGCTTGACCGGGACAGGGCTCTCCTATAATTCACCCCTCCACTTT.